Listed below are T cell receptor beta chains from one sample, sequenced in a study of T cells after yellow fever vaccination. TCRdb reprocessed the 5' RACE reads via MiXCR and lists one record per CDR3 protein. The sample has approximately 300,000 distinct CDR3 sequences; 10% to 15% are singletons. This specimen was CD4+ T cells sorted from PBMCs, taken 45 days after the yellow fever booster vaccination. Receptors were obtained from a man under 40 who received the YFV17D yellow fever vaccine. Both conserved end residues are part of each CDR3. The order of the fields is J gene, V gene, CDR3 protein.

j_gene: TRBJ2-1
v_gene: TRBV29-1
CDR3aa: CSVRSSGGSYNEQFF

j_gene: TRBJ1-2
v_gene: TRBV12-3/TRBV12-4
CDR3aa: CASSRDRGFGYTF

j_gene: TRBJ2-5
v_gene: TRBV7-2
CDR3aa: CASSGLSGMVETQYF

j_gene: TRBJ1-1
v_gene: TRBV12-3/TRBV12-4
CDR3aa: CASILDRVTEAFF

j_gene: TRBJ1-2
v_gene: TRBV28
CDR3aa: CASTRRSPPEGYTF

j_gene: TRBJ2-1
v_gene: TRBV11-2
CDR3aa: CASSSITLGEAKNYNEQFF

j_gene: TRBJ2-1
v_gene: TRBV7-2
CDR3aa: CASSTTSGSSFHEQFF

j_gene: TRBJ2-1
v_gene: TRBV20-1
CDR3aa: CSAPRQGHEQFF

j_gene: TRBJ1-2
v_gene: TRBV20-1
CDR3aa: CSAIGQASDHYGYTF

j_gene: TRBJ2-2
v_gene: TRBV3-1
CDR3aa: CASSQVEGTGELFF

j_gene: TRBJ2-4
v_gene: TRBV7-2
CDR3aa: CASSFGSGSNIQYF

j_gene: TRBJ1-2
v_gene: TRBV3-1
CDR3aa: CASSQGQGARNYGYTF

j_gene: TRBJ1-4
v_gene: TRBV7-2
CDR3aa: CASSLAGQGEKLFF

j_gene: TRBJ2-1
v_gene: TRBV5-1
CDR3aa: CASSSMGLARRSYNEQFF

j_gene: TRBJ1-1
v_gene: TRBV2
CDR3aa: CASRVGTEAFF

j_gene: TRBJ2-7
v_gene: TRBV5-1
CDR3aa: CASSLVQGYEQYF

j_gene: TRBJ2-3
v_gene: TRBV7-8
CDR3aa: CATTLGASTDTQYF

j_gene: TRBJ2-7
v_gene: TRBV10-3
CDR3aa: CAIRGLAGDYEQYF

j_gene: TRBJ1-1
v_gene: TRBV7-2
CDR3aa: CASSLVGGGNTEAFF

j_gene: TRBJ2-2
v_gene: TRBV12-3/TRBV12-4
CDR3aa: CASSLAETSNTGELFF

j_gene: TRBJ2-5
v_gene: TRBV7-2
CDR3aa: CASSLGGTQETQYF

j_gene: TRBJ2-7
v_gene: TRBV7-2
CDR3aa: CASSLHSLGAGDEQYF

j_gene: TRBJ2-3
v_gene: TRBV4-2
CDR3aa: CASSQEAGVGNTQYF

j_gene: TRBJ2-1
v_gene: TRBV21-1
CDR3aa: CASSKVRGRRDEQFF

j_gene: TRBJ2-2
v_gene: TRBV10-3
CDR3aa: CAISEAGANTGELFF

j_gene: TRBJ1-5
v_gene: TRBV12-3/TRBV12-4
CDR3aa: CASSLGQGRVQPQHF

j_gene: TRBJ2-1
v_gene: TRBV20-1
CDR3aa: CSAPRTSGNEQFF

j_gene: TRBJ2-7
v_gene: TRBV20-1
CDR3aa: CSATLAGAYEQYF

j_gene: TRBJ2-1
v_gene: TRBV28
CDR3aa: CATGASYYNEQFF

j_gene: TRBJ2-7
v_gene: TRBV7-2
CDR3aa: CASSLARRNTYEQYF

j_gene: TRBJ2-7
v_gene: TRBV29-1
CDR3aa: CSADIKQGKVYEQYF

j_gene: TRBJ2-7
v_gene: TRBV2
CDR3aa: CASSEGTGVEQYF

j_gene: TRBJ2-1
v_gene: TRBV28
CDR3aa: CASSRGPVDYNEQFF

j_gene: TRBJ2-5
v_gene: TRBV7-7
CDR3aa: CASSSLAGGDQETQYF

j_gene: TRBJ2-7
v_gene: TRBV3-1
CDR3aa: CASSQGSTYEQYF

j_gene: TRBJ2-5
v_gene: TRBV6-1
CDR3aa: CASRLQGAWGETQYF

j_gene: TRBJ2-7
v_gene: TRBV12-3/TRBV12-4
CDR3aa: CASSPAAGSGPYEQYF

j_gene: TRBJ2-5
v_gene: TRBV6-1
CDR3aa: CASSPDPGTVIQETQYF

j_gene: TRBJ1-4
v_gene: TRBV6-1
CDR3aa: CASSRQPREKLFF

j_gene: TRBJ1-2
v_gene: TRBV20-1
CDR3aa: CSAYGQESYGYTF

j_gene: TRBJ2-1
v_gene: TRBV20-1
CDR3aa: CSAQRGSSYNEQFF

j_gene: TRBJ2-1
v_gene: TRBV7-2
CDR3aa: CASSLGAVNEQFF

j_gene: TRBJ2-5
v_gene: TRBV6-2/TRBV6-3
CDR3aa: CASSPQRGPQTQYF

j_gene: TRBJ2-5
v_gene: TRBV27
CDR3aa: CASSSGTGGQETQYF

j_gene: TRBJ2-1
v_gene: TRBV6-5
CDR3aa: CASSTPRNEQFF